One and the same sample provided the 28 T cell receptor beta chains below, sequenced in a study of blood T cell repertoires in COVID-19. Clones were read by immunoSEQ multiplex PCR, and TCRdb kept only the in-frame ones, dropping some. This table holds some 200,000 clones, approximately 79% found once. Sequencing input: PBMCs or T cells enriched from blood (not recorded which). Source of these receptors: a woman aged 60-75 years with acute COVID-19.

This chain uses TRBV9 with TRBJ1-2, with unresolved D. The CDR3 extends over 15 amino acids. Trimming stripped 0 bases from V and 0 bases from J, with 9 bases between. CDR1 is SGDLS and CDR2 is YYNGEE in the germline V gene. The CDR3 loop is CASSVATQANYGYTF. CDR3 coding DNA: TGTGCCAGCAGCGTAGCTACTCAAGCTAACTATGGCTACACCTTC.

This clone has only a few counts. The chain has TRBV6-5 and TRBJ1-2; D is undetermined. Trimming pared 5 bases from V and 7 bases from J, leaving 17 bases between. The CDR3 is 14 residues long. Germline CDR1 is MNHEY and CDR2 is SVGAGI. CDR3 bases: TGTGCCAGCAGTCCAGGTTCGGGAGTTGGTGGCTACACCTTC. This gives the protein CASSPGSGVGGYTF.

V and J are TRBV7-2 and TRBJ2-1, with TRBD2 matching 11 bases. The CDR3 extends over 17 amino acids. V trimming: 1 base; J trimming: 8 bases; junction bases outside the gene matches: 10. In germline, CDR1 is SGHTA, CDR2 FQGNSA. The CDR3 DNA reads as TGTGCCAGCAGCTTAGTATTCACTAGCGGGAGTATGTATGAGCAGTTCTTC. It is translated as CASSLVFTSGSMYEQFF.

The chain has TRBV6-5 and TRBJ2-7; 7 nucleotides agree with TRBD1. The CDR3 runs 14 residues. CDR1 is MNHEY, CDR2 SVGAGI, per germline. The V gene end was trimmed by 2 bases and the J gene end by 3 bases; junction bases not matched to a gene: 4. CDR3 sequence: CASSYAGQDYEQYF. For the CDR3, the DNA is TGTGCCAGCAGTTACGCCGGACAGGACTACGAGCAGTACTTC.

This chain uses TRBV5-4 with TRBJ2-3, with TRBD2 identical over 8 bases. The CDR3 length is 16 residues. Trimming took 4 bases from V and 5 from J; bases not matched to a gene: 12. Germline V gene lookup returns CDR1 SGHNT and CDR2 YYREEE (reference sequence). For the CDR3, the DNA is TGTGCCAGCAGCCTTTTGGGACTAGAGGATAGAGATACGCAGTATTTT. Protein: CASSLLGLEDRDTQYF.

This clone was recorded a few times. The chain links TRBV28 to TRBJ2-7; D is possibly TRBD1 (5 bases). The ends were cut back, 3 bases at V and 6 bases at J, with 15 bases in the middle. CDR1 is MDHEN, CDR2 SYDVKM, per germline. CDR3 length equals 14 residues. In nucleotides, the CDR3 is TGTGCCAGCAGTTTTCAGGGCAGGTCGGGCGAGCAGTACGTC. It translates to CASSFQGRSGEQYV.

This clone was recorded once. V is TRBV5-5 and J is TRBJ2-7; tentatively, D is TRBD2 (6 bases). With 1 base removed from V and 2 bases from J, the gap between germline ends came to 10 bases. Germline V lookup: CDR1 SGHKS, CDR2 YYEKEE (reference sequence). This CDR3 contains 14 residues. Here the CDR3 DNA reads TGTGCCAGCAGCTTGCTTCGGGGGACCTACGAGCAGTACGTC. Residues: CASSLLRGTYEQYV.

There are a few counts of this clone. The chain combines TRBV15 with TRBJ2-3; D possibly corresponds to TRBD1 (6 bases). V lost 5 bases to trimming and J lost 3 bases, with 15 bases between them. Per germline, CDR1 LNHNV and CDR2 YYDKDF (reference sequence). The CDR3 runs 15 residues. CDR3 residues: CATSLGDTVTDTQYF. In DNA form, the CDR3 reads TGTGCCACCAGCCTTGGGGACACCGTAACAGATACGCAGTATTTT.

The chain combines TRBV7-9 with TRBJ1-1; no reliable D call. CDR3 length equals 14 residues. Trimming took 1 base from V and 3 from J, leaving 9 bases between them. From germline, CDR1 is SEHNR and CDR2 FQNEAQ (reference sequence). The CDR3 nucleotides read TGTGCCAGCAGCTTAGATTCAGGTGACACTGAAGCTTTCTTT. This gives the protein CASSLDSGDTEAFF.

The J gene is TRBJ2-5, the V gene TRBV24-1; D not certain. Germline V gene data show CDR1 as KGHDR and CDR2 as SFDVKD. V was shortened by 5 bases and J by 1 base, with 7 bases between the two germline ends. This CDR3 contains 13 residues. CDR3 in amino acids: CATSAEIQETQYF. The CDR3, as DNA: TGTGCCACCAGTGCGGAGATCCAAGAGACCCAGTACTTC.

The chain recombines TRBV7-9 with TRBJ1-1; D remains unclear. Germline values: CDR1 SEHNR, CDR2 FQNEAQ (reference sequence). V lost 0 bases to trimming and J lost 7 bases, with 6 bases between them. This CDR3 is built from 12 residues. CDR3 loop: CASSLASREAFF. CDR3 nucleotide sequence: TGTGCCAGCAGCTTAGCAAGCCGTGAAGCTTTCTTT.

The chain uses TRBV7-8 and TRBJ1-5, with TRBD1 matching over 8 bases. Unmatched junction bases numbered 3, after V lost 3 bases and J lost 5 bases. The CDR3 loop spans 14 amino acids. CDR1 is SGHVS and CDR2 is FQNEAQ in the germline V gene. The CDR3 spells CASSFAQGDQPQHF. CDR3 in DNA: TGTGCCAGCAGCTTCGCACAGGGGGATCAGCCCCAGCATTTT.

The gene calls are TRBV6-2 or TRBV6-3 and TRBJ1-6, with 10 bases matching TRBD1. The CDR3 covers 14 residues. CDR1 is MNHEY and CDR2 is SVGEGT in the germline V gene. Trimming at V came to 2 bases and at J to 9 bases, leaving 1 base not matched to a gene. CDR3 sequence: CASSYGTGVSPLHF. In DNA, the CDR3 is TGTGCCAGCAGTTACGGGACAGGGGTTTCACCCCTCCACTTT.

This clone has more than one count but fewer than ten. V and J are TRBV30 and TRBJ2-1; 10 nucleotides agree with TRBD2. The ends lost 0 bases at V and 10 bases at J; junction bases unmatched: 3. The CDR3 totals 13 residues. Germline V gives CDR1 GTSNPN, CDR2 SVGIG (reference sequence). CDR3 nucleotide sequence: TGTGCCTGGAGTGTAGTACTAGCGGGGGAGCAGTTCTTC. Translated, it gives CAWSVVLAGEQFF.

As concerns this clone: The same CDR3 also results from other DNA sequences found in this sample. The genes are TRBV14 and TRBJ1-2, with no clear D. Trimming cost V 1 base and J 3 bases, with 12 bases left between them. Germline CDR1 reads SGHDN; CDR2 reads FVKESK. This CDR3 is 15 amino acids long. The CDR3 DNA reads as TGTGCCAGCAGCCAAGTGCGGGGTTCCGACTATGGCTACACCTTC. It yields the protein CASSQVRGSDYGYTF.

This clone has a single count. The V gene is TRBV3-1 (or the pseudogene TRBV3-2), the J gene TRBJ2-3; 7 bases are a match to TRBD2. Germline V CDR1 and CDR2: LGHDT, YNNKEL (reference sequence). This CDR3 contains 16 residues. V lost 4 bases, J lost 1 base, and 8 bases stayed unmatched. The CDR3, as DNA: TGTGCCAGCAGCCCCCTCAATGGGGGGGGCACAGATACGCAGTATTTT. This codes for CASSPLNGGGTDTQYF.

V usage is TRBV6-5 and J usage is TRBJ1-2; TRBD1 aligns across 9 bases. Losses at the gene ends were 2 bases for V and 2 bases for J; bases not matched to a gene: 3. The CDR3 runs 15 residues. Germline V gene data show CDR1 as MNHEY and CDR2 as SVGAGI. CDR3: CASSYNGQGNYGYTF. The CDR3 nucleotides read TGTGCCAGCAGTTACAATGGACAGGGGAACTATGGCTACACCTTC.

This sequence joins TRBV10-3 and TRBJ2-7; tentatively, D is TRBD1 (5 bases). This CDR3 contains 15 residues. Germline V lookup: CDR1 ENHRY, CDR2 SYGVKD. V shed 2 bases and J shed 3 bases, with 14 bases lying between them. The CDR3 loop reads CAISEPGQGFYEQYF. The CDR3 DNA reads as TGTGCCATCAGTGAGCCAGGGCAGGGATTCTACGAGCAGTACTTC.

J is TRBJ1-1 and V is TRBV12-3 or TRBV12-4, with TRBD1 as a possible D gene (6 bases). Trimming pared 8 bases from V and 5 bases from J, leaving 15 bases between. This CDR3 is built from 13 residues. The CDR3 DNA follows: TGTGCCAGCGGCGCAGGGGCGCGGACTGAAGCTTTCTTT. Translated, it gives CASGAGARTEAFF.

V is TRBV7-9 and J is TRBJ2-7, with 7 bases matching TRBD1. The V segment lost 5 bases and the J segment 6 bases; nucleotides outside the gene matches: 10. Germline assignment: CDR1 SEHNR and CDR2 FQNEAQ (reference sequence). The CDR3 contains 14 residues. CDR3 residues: CASSGPGQKGEQYF. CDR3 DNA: TGTGCCAGCAGCGGGCCGGGACAGAAAGGCGAGCAGTACTTC.

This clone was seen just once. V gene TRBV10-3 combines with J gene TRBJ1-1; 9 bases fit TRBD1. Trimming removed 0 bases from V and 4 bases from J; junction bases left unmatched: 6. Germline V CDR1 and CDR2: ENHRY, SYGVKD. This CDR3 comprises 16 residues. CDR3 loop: CAISESPQTGGTEAFF. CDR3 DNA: TGTGCCATCAGTGAGTCCCCTCAGACAGGGGGCACTGAAGCTTTCTTT.

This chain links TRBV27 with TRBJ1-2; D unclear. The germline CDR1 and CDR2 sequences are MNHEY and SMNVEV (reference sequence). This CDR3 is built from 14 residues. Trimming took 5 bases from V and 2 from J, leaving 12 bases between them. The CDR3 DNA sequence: TGTGCCAGCAGTATCGGTATTCCCAACTATGGCTACACCTTC. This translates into CASSIGIPNYGYTF.

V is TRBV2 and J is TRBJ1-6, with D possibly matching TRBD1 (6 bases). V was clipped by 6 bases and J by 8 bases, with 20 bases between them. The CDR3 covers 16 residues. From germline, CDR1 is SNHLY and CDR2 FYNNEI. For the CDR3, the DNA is TGTGCCAGCAGGTACAAACAAAGGACAGTGGATTCACCCCTCCACTTT. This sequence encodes CASRYKQRTVDSPLHF.

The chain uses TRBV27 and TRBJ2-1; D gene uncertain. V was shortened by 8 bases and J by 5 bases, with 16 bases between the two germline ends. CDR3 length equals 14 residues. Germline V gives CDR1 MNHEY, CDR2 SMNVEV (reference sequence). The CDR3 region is CASSRRRVHNEQFF. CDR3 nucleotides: TGTGCCAGCTCACGACGCCGGGTACACAATGAGCAGTTCTTC.

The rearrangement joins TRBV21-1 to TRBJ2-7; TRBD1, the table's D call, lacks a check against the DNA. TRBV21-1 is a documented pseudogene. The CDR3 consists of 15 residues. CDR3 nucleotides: TGTGCCAGCACCTTGACAGGTACCAAATTCGACGAGCAGTACGTC. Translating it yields CASTLTGTKFDEQYV.

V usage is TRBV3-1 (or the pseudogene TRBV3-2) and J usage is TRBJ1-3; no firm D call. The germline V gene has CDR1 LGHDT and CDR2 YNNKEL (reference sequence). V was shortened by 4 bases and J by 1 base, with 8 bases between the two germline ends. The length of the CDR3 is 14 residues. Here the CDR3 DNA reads TGTGCCAGCAGCCCCCGGGAATCTGGAAACACCATATATTTT. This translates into CASSPRESGNTIYF.

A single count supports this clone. DNA of the CDR3: TGTGCCAGCAGCTTGGGCGGGAGAGTGGAGACCCAGTACTTC. This encodes CASSLGGRVETQYF. The V call is TRBV7-2, the J call TRBJ2-5; 7 bases are shared with TRBD2. V lost 3 bases and J lost 5; bases outside the gene matches: 6. The CDR3 contains 14 residues. The germline V gene has CDR1 SGHTA and CDR2 FQGNSA.

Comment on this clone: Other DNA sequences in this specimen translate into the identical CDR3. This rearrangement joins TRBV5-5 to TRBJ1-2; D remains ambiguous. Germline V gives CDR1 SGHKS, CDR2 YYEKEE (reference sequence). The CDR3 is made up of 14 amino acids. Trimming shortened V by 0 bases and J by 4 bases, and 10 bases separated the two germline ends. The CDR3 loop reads CASSLATEGYGYTF. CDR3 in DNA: TGTGCCAGCAGCTTGGCTACGGAGGGCTATGGCTACACCTTC. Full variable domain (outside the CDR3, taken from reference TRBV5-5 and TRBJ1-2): DAGVTQSPTHLIKTRGQQVTLRCSPISGHKSVSWYQQVLGQGPQFIFQYYEKEERGRGNFPDRFSARQFPNYSSELNVNALLLGDSALYLCASSLATEGYGYTFGSGTRLTVV.